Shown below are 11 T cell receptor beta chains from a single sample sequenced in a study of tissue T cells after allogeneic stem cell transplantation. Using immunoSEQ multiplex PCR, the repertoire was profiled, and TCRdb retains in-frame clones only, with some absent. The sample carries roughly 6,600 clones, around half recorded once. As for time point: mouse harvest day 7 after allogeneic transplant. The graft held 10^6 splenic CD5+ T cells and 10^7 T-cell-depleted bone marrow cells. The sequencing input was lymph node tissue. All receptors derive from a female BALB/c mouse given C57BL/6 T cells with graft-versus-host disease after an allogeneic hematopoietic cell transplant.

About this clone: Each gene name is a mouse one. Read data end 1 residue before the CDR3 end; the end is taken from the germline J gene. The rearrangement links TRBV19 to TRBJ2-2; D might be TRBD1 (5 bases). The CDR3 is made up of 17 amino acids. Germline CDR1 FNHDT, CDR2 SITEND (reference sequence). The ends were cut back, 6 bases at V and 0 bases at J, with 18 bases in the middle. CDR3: CASTLGQGLANTGQLYF. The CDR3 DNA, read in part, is TGTGCCAGCACCCTCGGCCAGGGCCTTGCAAACACCGGGCAGCTCTAC.

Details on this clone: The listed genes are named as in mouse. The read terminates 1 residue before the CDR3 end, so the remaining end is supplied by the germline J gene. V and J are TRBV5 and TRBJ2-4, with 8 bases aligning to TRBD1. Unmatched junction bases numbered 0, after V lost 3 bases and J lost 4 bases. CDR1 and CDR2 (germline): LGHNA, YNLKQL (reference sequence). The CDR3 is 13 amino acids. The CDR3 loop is CASSQDRENTLYF. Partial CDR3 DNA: TGTGCCAGCAGCCAGGACAGGGAAAACACCTTGTAC.

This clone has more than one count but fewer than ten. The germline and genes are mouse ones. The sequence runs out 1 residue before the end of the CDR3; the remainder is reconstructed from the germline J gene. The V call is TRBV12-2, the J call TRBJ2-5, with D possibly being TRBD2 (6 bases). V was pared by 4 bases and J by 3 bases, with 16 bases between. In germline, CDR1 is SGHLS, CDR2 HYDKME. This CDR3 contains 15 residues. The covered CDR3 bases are TGTGCCAGCTCCCCACGACTGGTTCGGCAAGACACCCAGTAC. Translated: CASSPRLVRQDTQY. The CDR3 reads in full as CASSPRLVRQDTQYF.

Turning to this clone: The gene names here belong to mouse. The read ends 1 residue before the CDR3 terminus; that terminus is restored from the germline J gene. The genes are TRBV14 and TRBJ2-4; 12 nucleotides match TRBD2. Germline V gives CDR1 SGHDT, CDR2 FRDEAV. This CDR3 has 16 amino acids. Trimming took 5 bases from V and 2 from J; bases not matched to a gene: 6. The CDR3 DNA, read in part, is TGTGCCAGCAGCCCAGGGACTGGGGGGTTTCAAAACACCTTGTAC. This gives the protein CASSPGTGGFQNTLY. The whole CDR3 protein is CASSPGTGGFQNTLYF.

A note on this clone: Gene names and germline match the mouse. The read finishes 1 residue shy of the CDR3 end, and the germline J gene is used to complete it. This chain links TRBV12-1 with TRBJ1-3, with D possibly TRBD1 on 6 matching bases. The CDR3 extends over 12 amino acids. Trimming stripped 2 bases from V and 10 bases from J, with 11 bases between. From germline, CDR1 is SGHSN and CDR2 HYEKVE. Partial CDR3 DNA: TGTGCCAGCTCTCGCTCAGGGGTGACGCTCTAT. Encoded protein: CASSRSGVTLY. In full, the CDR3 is CASSRSGVTLYF.

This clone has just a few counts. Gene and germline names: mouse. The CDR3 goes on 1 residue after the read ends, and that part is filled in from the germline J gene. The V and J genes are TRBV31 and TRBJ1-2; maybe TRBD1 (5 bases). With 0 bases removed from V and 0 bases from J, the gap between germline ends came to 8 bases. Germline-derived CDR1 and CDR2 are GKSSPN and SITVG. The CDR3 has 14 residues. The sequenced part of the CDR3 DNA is TGTGCCTGGAGTCTAACGGGGGCAAACTCCGACTACACC. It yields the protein CAWSLTGANSDYT. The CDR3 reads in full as CAWSLTGANSDYTF.

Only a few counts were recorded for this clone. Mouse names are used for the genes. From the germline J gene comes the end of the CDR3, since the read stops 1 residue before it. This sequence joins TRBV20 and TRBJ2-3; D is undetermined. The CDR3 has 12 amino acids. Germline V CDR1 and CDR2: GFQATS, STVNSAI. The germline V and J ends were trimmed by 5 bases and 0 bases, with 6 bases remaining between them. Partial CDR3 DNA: TGTGGTGCTGCCTTTAGTGCAGAAACGCTGTAT. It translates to CGAAFSAETLY. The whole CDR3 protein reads CGAAFSAETLYF.

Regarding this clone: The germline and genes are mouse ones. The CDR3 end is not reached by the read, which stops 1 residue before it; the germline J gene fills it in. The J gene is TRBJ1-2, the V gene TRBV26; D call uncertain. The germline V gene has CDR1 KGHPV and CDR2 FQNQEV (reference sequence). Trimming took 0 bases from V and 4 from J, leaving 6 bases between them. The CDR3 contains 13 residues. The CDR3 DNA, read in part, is TGTGCCAGCAGTCTGTCGGGGTTCTCCGACTACACC. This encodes CASSLSGFSDYT. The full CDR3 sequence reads CASSLSGFSDYTF.

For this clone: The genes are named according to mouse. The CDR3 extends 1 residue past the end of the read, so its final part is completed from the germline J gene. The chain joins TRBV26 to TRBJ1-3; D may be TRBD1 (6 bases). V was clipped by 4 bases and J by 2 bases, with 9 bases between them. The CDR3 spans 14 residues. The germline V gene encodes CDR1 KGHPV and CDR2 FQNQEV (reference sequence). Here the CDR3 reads CASSPDRPGNTLYF. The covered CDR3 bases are TGTGCCAGCAGTCCCGACAGGCCTGGAAATACGCTCTAT.

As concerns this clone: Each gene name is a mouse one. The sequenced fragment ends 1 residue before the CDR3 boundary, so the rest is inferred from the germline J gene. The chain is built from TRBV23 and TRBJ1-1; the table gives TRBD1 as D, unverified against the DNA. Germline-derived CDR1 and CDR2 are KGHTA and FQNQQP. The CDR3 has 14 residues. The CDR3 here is CSSSPGQGNTEVFF. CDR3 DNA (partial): TGCTCCAGCAGTCCGGGACAGGGGAACACAGAAGTCTTC.

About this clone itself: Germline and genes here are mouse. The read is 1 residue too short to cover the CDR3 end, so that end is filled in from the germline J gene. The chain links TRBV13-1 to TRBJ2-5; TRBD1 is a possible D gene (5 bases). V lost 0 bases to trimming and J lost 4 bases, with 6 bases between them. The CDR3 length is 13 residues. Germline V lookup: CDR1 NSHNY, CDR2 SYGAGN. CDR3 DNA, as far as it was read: TGTGCCAGCAGTGATGCAGGGAAAGACACCCAGTAC. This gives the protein CASSDAGKDTQY. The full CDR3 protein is CASSDAGKDTQYF.